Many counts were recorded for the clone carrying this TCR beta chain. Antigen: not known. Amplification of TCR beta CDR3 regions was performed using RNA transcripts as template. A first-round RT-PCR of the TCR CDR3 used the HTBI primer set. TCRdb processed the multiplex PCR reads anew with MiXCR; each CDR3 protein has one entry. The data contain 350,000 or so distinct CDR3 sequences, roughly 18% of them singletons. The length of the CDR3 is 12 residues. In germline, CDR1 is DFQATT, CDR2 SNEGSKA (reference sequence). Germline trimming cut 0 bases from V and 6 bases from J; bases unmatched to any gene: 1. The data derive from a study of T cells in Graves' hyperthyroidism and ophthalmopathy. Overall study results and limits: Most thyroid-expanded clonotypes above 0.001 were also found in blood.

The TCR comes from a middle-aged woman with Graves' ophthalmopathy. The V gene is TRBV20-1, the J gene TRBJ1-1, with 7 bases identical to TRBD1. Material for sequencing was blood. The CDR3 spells CSAREDRAEAFF. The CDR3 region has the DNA TGCAGTGCTAGAGAAGACAGGGCTGAAGCTTTCTTT.